These 10 T cell receptor beta chains were sequenced from one sample in a study of T cells in Graves' hyperthyroidism and ophthalmopathy. RNA transcripts yielded amplified TCR beta CDR3 regions. RT-PCR in the first round (using the HTBI primer set) targeted the TCR CDR3. TCRdb redid the calling of the multiplex PCR reads with MiXCR, one entry per CDR3 protein. Counted here are approximately 620,000 distinct CDR3 sequences, 11% to 15% occurring once; the ten biggest clones make up less than 6%. The sample consisted of blood. The receptors shown here come from a young woman with Graves' hyperthyroidism that later progressed to Graves' ophthalmopathy.

This clonotype was counted between two and nine times. The V and J genes are TRBV6-1 and TRBJ2-7, with unresolved D. Germline CDR1 is MNHNS and CDR2 is SASEGT. With 6 bases removed from V and 2 bases from J, the gap between germline ends came to 14 bases. The CDR3 has 14 amino acids. The CDR3 loop reads CASRNQQGTYEQYF. The CDR3 DNA reads as TGTGCCAGCAGAAACCAACAAGGAACCTACGAGCAGTACTTC.

With regard to this clonotype: The germline gene is not matched at one end of the junction; a read error may be the cause. In nucleotides, the CDR3 is TGTGCCAGCAGTTTCGGGACCGCCTATGACGCCTTC. Amino acid sequence: CASSFGTAYDAF. This sequence joins TRBV6-2 or TRBV6-3 and TRBJ1-2; TRBD1 is a possible D gene (5 bases). CDR1 and CDR2 from the germline V gene are MNHEY and SVGEGT. The CDR3 length is 12 residues.

This clonotype has just a few counts. The rearrangement uses TRBV19 and TRBJ2-2; the match to TRBD1 covers 11 bases. Per germline, CDR1 LNHDA and CDR2 SQIVND (reference sequence). This CDR3 has 17 residues. The V segment lost 7 bases and the J segment 7 bases; nucleotides outside the gene matches: 14. In nucleotides, the CDR3 is TGTGCCAGTATCCCCTCCCAAGGACAGGGGGCGATCGGGGAGCTGTTTTTT. It codes for CASIPSQGQGAIGELFF.

This clonotype was seen at least ten times. This chain links TRBV6-1 with TRBJ1-2, with D perhaps matching TRBD1 (6 bases). Trimming took off 5 bases at V and 4 bases at J, with 14 bases between the two ends. The CDR3 has 14 residues. Per the germline V gene, CDR1 is MNHNS and CDR2 is SASEGT. CDR3 amino acids: CASSIGGAVYGYTF. Written as DNA, the CDR3 is TGTGCCAGCAGTATCGGGGGCGCGGTCTATGGCTACACCTTC.

The genes are TRBV4-1 and TRBJ2-7; D is uncertain. The CDR3 consists of 17 residues. The V gene's germline CDR1 is MGHRA and CDR2 YSYEKL. Trimming removed 2 bases at V and 2 bases at J, with 19 bases between. The CDR3 reads CASSQLQGLAGTYEQYF. The CDR3 coding sequence is TGCGCCAGCAGCCAACTTCAAGGGCTTGCAGGAACCTACGAGCAGTACTTC.

This clonotype was picked up many times. The chain recombines TRBV9 with TRBJ2-2; TRBD2 is a possible D gene (5 bases). Trimming pared 6 bases from V and 8 bases from J, leaving 14 bases between. Germline V gives CDR1 SGDLS, CDR2 YYNGEE. This CDR3 contains 13 residues. CDR3 in amino acids: CASTGGGRGELFF. The CDR3 nucleotides are TGTGCCAGCACGGGCGGAGGACGGGGGGAGCTGTTTTTT.

The chain recombines TRBV4-1 with TRBJ2-2; 9 nucleotides line up with TRBD1. Germline V gene lookup returns CDR1 MGHRA and CDR2 YSYEKL. V trimming: 2 bases; J trimming: 4 bases; junction bases outside the gene matches: 8. The CDR3 covers 17 residues. The CDR3: CASSQPGQGSPTGELFF. Written as DNA, the CDR3 is TGCGCCAGCAGCCAACCGGGACAGGGTAGTCCCACCGGGGAGCTGTTTTTT.

As concerns this clonotype: A read error may be the cause here, since a much bigger clone is one base away. The V gene is TRBV11-2, the J gene TRBJ1-6; D is ambiguous. The ends were cut back, 7 bases at V and 7 bases at J, with 14 bases in the middle. The CDR3 is 14 amino acids. The germline V gene has CDR1 SGHAT and CDR2 FQNNGV. DNA of the CDR3: TGTGCCAGCAAGGCACTCGGTCCCAATTCACCCCTCCACTTT. Translating gives CASKALGPNSPLHF. Combining the CDR3 with reference TRBV11-2 and TRBJ1-6 gives the whole variable domain EAGVAQSPRYKIIEKRQSVAFWCNPISGHATLYWYQQILGQGPKLLIQFQNNGVVDDSQLPKDRFSAERLKGVDSTLKIQPAKLEDSAVYLCASKALGPNSPLHFGNGTRLTVT.

This chain joins TRBV12-3 or TRBV12-4 and TRBJ2-1; 10 bases map to TRBD2. The CDR3 has 15 amino acids. J lost 7 bases, V lost 6 bases, and 9 bases had no gene match. CDR3 DNA: TGTGCCAGCAGACCCCCTAGCGGGAGCTTTAATGAGCAGTTCTTC. Amino acid sequence: CASRPPSGSFNEQFF.

The J gene is TRBJ2-1, the V gene TRBV3-1; maybe TRBD1 (5 bases). This CDR3 has 12 residues. Germline V gene lookup returns CDR1 LGHDT and CDR2 YNNKEL (reference sequence). The germline V and J ends were trimmed by 2 bases and 11 bases, with 10 bases remaining between them. As DNA, the CDR3 is TGTGCCAGCAGCCAAAGACAGACCAAGCAGTTCTTC. It is translated as CASSQRQTKQFF.